These 5 T cell receptor beta chains were sequenced from one sample in a study of a mutant IDH1 vaccine in newly diagnosed glioma. The time point: week 23, last vaccination. The content of each vaccine dose was 300 ug of mutant IDH1 20-mer peptide, and topical imiquimod accompanied it. Their antigens are not known. The repertoire was sequenced with immunoSEQ multiplex PCR; TCRdb's copy has only in-frame clones and lacks some. The sample carries around 85,000 clones, approximately 85% recorded once. The material sequenced was PBMCs, taken from a glioma patient whose treatment included an IDH1 peptide vaccine. These receptors were obtained from a young man with glioma. Some clones in this sample may be carry-over from other donors' samples.

In its sample, this clone was seen many times. Different DNA sequences within this sample yield the same CDR3. This sequence joins TRBV19 and TRBJ1-5, with a tentative D call TRBD1 (5 bases). This CDR3 spans 13 amino acids. Trimming pared 8 bases from V and 0 bases from J, leaving 8 bases between. CDR1 is LNHDA, CDR2 SQIVND, per germline (reference sequence). The CDR3 loop reads CASDSYSNQPQHF. CDR3 DNA sequence: TGTGCCAGTGACAGTTATAGCAATCAGCCCCAGCATTTT.

This chain joins TRBV7-6 and TRBJ1-1; no clear D. Germline CDR1 reads SGHVS; CDR2 reads FNYEAQ. There are 15 residues in the CDR3. The ends were cut back, 1 base at V and 1 base at J, with 10 bases in the middle. The CDR3 reads CASSLGGLSNTEAFF. The CDR3 nucleotides are TGTGCCAGCAGCTTAGGTGGACTCTCGAACACTGAAGCTTTCTTT. Complete variable domain (other parts from reference TRBV7-6 and TRBJ1-1): GAGVSQSPRYKVTKRGQDVALRCDPISGHVSLYWYRQALGQGPEFLTYFNYEAQQDKSGLPNDRFSAERPEGSISTLTIQRTEQRDSAMYRCASSLGGLSNTEAFFGQGTRLTVV.

The V and J genes are TRBV11-2 and TRBJ1-6; D remains unclear. V gave up 3 bases and J gave up 7 bases, with 16 bases separating them. The CDR3 is 16 residues long. Germline V gives CDR1 SGHAT, CDR2 FQNNGV. CDR3 DNA sequence: TGTGCCAGCAGCTTCCCGGCCGGACGGGGAAATTCACCCCTCCACTTT. It codes for CASSFPAGRGNSPLHF.

About this clone: At one end, the junction sequence differs from germline, possibly due to a read error. In the same sample, other DNA sequences code for this CDR3. This rearrangement joins TRBV5-4 to TRBJ2-2, with TRBD1 matching 8 bases. CDR1 is SGHNT, CDR2 YYREEE, per germline (reference sequence). There are 14 residues in the CDR3. CDR3 DNA sequence: TGTGCCAGCAGCTTGCAGGGGGCCACCGGGGAGCTATTTTTT. Protein sequence: CASSLQGATGELFF.

The V call is TRBV27, the J call TRBJ2-7; 8 nucleotides match TRBD1. Germline V gene data show CDR1 as MNHEY and CDR2 as SMNVEV (reference sequence). The CDR3 totals 14 residues. V lost 7 bases, J lost 0 bases, and 5 bases stayed unmatched. The CDR3 loop is CASKTTGGSYEQYF. The DNA of the CDR3 is TGTGCCAGCAAGACAACAGGGGGCTCCTACGAGCAGTACTTC.